This TCR beta chain originates from a study of blood T cell repertoires in COVID-19. Study details: Acute-phase and convalescent COVID-19 samples originated in the United States, Italy and Spain. PBMCs, B-cell-depleted T cells, or T cells provided the cDNA or gDNA that made up the material.

Source study methods: Reference gene primer amplification yielded estimated nucleated cell counts. Some clones are missing from TCRdb's copy, which holds only in-frame ones; the method was immunoSEQ multiplex PCR. V, J and clone size reflect that table, while D and trimming were determined from the DNA. This sample has 95,000 to 100,000 clones, with approximately 92% found just once. The V gene lost 9 bases and the J gene lost 4 bases, with 15 bases spanning the gap. Germline V gene lookup returns CDR1 MNHEY and CDR2 SVGAGI. The CDR3 covers 13 residues. This clonotype was sampled from a man aged 50 to 59 with active COVID-19. The chain has TRBV6-5 and TRBJ1-1; D gene unclear. The specimen sequenced was peripheral blood. Here the CDR3 DNA reads TGTGCCAGTACCTCGACTTTTAGCACTGAAGCTTTCTTT. This encodes CASTSTFSTEAFF.